Listed below are T cell receptor beta chains from one sample, sequenced in a study of T cells in Graves' hyperthyroidism and ophthalmopathy. Using its own MiXCR run on the multiplex PCR reads, TCRdb lists one record per CDR3 protein. Of 540,000 or so distinct CDR3 sequences listed, just over 45% were seen once; the top ten hold roughly 19%. The source material was peripheral blood or thyroid tissue (not recorded which). The receptors were gathered from an adult woman with Graves' disease, either hyperthyroidism or ophthalmopathy (not recorded which). Each CDR3 is given with its conserved first and last residue. D genes are given only for firm matches. Clone size, where shown, is once, few, many, or a class for clones that have expanded.

V: TRBV2
J: TRBJ1-6
D: .
size: .
DNA: TGTGCCAGCAGTGGGGCCAGCTCCTATAATTCACCCCTCCACTTT
CDR3: CASSGASSYNSPLHF

V: TRBV7-9
J: TRBJ2-7
D: .
size: few
DNA: TGTGCTAGCAGCTCCGCAGGGAGCGAAGAGCAGTACTTC
CDR3: CASSSAGSEEQYF

V: TRBV7-9
J: TRBJ1-2
D: .
size: many
DNA: TGTGCCAGCAGCCGCAGGGGCCATGGCTACACCTTC
CDR3: CASSRRGHGYTF

V: TRBV20-1
J: TRBJ1-2
D: .
size: .
DNA: TGCAGTGCTAGAGAGCCCTATGGTGGGGGCGGCTACACCTTC
CDR3: CSAREPYGGGGYTF

V: TRBV7-9
J: TRBJ2-3
D: TRBD1
size: few
DNA: TGTGCCAGCAGGGGGGACAGAGGAGATACGCAGTATTTT
CDR3: CASRGDRGDTQYF

V: TRBV6-6
J: TRBJ2-7
D: .
size: many
DNA: TGTGCCAGCTCTCGGGAGCAGGTCTACGAGCAGTACTTC
CDR3: CASSREQVYEQYF

V: TRBV20-1
J: TRBJ2-7
D: .
size: many
DNA: TGCAGTGCTAGATATCGGACCATTCCCTACGAGCAGTACTTC
CDR3: CSARYRTIPYEQYF

V: TRBV20-1
J: TRBJ2-5
D: TRBD1
size: .
DNA: TGCAGTGCAACCGGGACAGGGAGGGAAGAGACCCAGTACTTC
CDR3: CSATGTGREETQYF

V: TRBV27
J: TRBJ2-2
D: .
size: .
DNA: TGTGCCAGCAGTTTGGGTCCCGGGAACACCGGGGAGCTGTTTTTT
CDR3: CASSLGPGNTGELFF

V: TRBV29-1
J: TRBJ2-2
D: .
size: few
DNA: TGCAGCGTTGGATGGGGACGAGGGGAGCTGTTTTTT
CDR3: CSVGWGRGELFF

V: TRBV7-8
J: TRBJ2-5
D: TRBD1
size: many
DNA: TGTGCCAGCAGCCACGACAGGGCGGGGACCCAGTACTTC
CDR3: CASSHDRAGTQYF

V: TRBV28
J: TRBJ1-5
D: .
size: few
DNA: TGTGCCAGCAGTACTGAGAGGTATAGCAATCAGCCCCAGCATTTT
CDR3: CASSTERYSNQPQHF

V: TRBV2
J: TRBJ2-7
D: .
size: few
DNA: TGTGCCAGCAGTGGGCAGTACTTC
CDR3: CASSGQYF

V: TRBV7-9
J: TRBJ1-2
D: TRBD1
size: .
DNA: TGTGCCAGCAGCTTAGCTTACAGGGGACAGGGGGTTAATAGCTATGGCTACACCTTC
CDR3: CASSLAYRGQGVNSYGYTF

V: TRBV6-2/TRBV6-3
J: TRBJ1-5
D: .
size: .
DNA: TGTGCCAGCAGTAGCCGACAGTATAGCAATCAGCCCCAGCATTTT
CDR3: CASSSRQYSNQPQHF

V: TRBV15
J: TRBJ2-6
D: .
size: once
DNA: TGTGCCACCAGCGGGACAGGGGCCAACGTCCTGACTTTC
CDR3: CATSGTGANVLTF

V: TRBV4-1
J: TRBJ1-1
D: TRBD1
size: .
DNA: TGCGCCAGCAGCAGACAGGGAGTGGCTGAAGCTTTCTTT
CDR3: CASSRQGVAEAFF

V: TRBV5-8
J: TRBJ1-3
D: .
size: many
DNA: TGTGCCAGCAGCCCCATGGGAAGTGGAAACACCATATATTTT
CDR3: CASSPMGSGNTIYF

V: TRBV20-1
J: TRBJ1-6
D: .
size: many
DNA: TGCAGTGCAAGAACAGGGAAGGATTCACCCCTCCACTTT
CDR3: CSARTGKDSPLHF

V: TRBV5-4
J: TRBJ1-6
D: TRBD1
size: .
DNA: TGTGCCAGCAGCTTCTCGGGACAGGGGTCCTATAATTCACCCCTCCACTTT
CDR3: CASSFSGQGSYNSPLHF

V: TRBV2
J: TRBJ1-1
D: .
size: many
DNA: TGTGCCAGCAGTGGTATGAACACTGAAGCTTTCTTT
CDR3: CASSGMNTEAFF

V: TRBV11-2
J: TRBJ1-4
D: .
size: .
DNA: TGTGCCAGCAGCTTAGACGGACAACAATTTGAAAAACTGTTTTTT
CDR3: CASSLDGQQFEKLFF

V: TRBV15
J: TRBJ1-2
D: .
size: .
DNA: TGTGCCACCAGCAGAGACGGAGAAGTCGGCGGCTACACCTTC
CDR3: CATSRDGEVGGYTF

V: TRBV5-1
J: TRBJ1-2
D: .
size: many
DNA: TGCGCCAGCAGCTCTGACAGGACGCCTAACTATGGCTACACCTTC
CDR3: CASSSDRTPNYGYTF

V: TRBV6-5
J: TRBJ1-5
D: TRBD1
size: .
DNA: TGTGCCAGCAGCCCAACAGGGGGCCGGCCCCAGCATTTT
CDR3: CASSPTGGRPQHF

V: TRBV9
J: TRBJ2-5
D: TRBD1
size: many
DNA: TGTGCCAGCAGCTTTGCCGGGACAGGCCAAGAGACCCAGTACTTC
CDR3: CASSFAGTGQETQYF

V: TRBV2
J: TRBJ2-5
D: .
size: few
DNA: TGTGCCAGCACCCACGGCCGGACTAACACTAGGATTATTGTCAGAGAGACCCAGTACTTC
CDR3: CASTHGRTNTRIIVRETQYF

V: TRBV24-1
J: TRBJ1-1
D: .
size: .
DNA: TGTGCCACCAGTTCCCGGGCACGAACCACTGAAGCTTTCTTT
CDR3: CATSSRARTTEAFF

V: TRBV4-2
J: TRBJ2-7
D: .
size: many
DNA: TGTGCCAGCAGCCAAGCCGGGACGGAATCCTACGAGCAGTACTTC
CDR3: CASSQAGTESYEQYF

V: TRBV13
J: TRBJ1-3
D: .
size: many
DNA: TGTGCCAGCAGCGGTCAGACCGACAGCTCTGGAAACACCATATATTTT
CDR3: CASSGQTDSSGNTIYF

V: TRBV20-1
J: TRBJ1-2
D: TRBD1
size: .
DNA: TGCAGTGCATTTGACAGGGGTGGCTACACCTTC
CDR3: CSAFDRGGYTF

V: TRBV7-9
J: TRBJ1-3
D: .
size: .
DNA: TGTGCCAGCAGCGAGGGGGGAAACACCATATATTTT
CDR3: CASSEGGNTIYF

V: TRBV5-1
J: TRBJ1-2
D: .
size: .
DNA: TGCGCCAGCAGCCGATGGGACTCCTACACCTTC
CDR3: CASSRWDSYTF

V: TRBV6-1
J: TRBJ2-5
D: TRBD2
size: .
DNA: TGTGCCAGCAGTCTACTAGAAGGACTAGCGGAAGAGACCCAGTACTTC
CDR3: CASSLLEGLAEETQYF

V: TRBV25-1
J: TRBJ1-2
D: TRBD1
size: .
DNA: TGTGCCAGCGTGCCGGGACAGAAACGTGGCTACACCTTC
CDR3: CASVPGQKRGYTF

V: TRBV20-1
J: TRBJ2-7
D: .
size: .
DNA: TGCAGTGCTAGAACAGGGCGGGAGCCCGGGGAGCAGTACTTC
CDR3: CSARTGREPGEQYF

V: TRBV9
J: TRBJ2-6
D: .
size: many
DNA: TGTGCCAGCAGCCCCCGTTCTGGGGCCAACGTCCTGACTTTC
CDR3: CASSPRSGANVLTF

V: TRBV6-1
J: TRBJ2-5
D: .
size: many
DNA: TGTGCCAGCACCCTCCAGGAGACCCAGTACTTC
CDR3: CASTLQETQYF

V: TRBV13
J: TRBJ2-2
D: TRBD2
size: few
DNA: TGTGCCAGCAGTCAACTAGCGGGGCCGAACACCGGGGAGCTGTTTTTT
CDR3: CASSQLAGPNTGELFF

V: TRBV7-9
J: TRBJ2-7
D: .
size: .
DNA: TGCGCCAGCAGCATTCAGGTGGAGCGGGCCGGGGAGCTGTACTTC
CDR3: CASSIQVERAGELYF

V: TRBV7-8
J: TRBJ1-1
D: TRBD1
size: .
DNA: TGTGCCAGCAGCCAGGGACAGGGGGGTATGGCTGAAGCTTTCTTT
CDR3: CASSQGQGGMAEAFF

V: TRBV5-6
J: TRBJ1-5
D: .
size: many
DNA: TGTGCCAGCAGCCGGACAGCATATAGCAATCAGCCCCAGCATTTT
CDR3: CASSRTAYSNQPQHF

V: TRBV2
J: TRBJ2-7
D: TRBD1
size: .
DNA: TGTGCCAGCAGTGACCGGCAGGGGGCGTCGGACTTC
CDR3: CASSDRQGASDF

V: TRBV20-1
J: TRBJ2-6
D: .
size: .
DNA: TGCAGTGCTAGAGTGCCAGGCTCGTCTGGGGCCAACGTCCTGACTTTC
CDR3: CSARVPGSSGANVLTF

V: TRBV30
J: TRBJ2-5
D: .
size: few
DNA: TGTGCCTGGAGTGTATCAGCTCAAGAGACCCAGTACTTC
CDR3: CAWSVSAQETQYF

V: TRBV15
J: TRBJ1-1
D: .
size: many
DNA: TGTGCCACCAGCAGAGTTGGTACAGGGAGAGCTTTCTTT
CDR3: CATSRVGTGRAFF

V: TRBV20-1
J: TRBJ2-2
D: TRBD2
size: many
DNA: TGCAGTGCTAGATCCCTAGCGGAAACGAACACCGGGGAGCTGTTTTTT
CDR3: CSARSLAETNTGELFF

V: TRBV10-2
J: TRBJ1-1
D: .
size: .
DNA: TGTGCCAGCAGTTTGCCAGGGACGACCACTGAAGCTTTCTTT
CDR3: CASSLPGTTTEAFF

V: TRBV4-1
J: TRBJ2-5
D: TRBD1
size: .
DNA: TGCGCCAGCAGCCAGGGACAGTATAGAGAGACCCAGTACTTC
CDR3: CASSQGQYRETQYF

V: TRBV7-9
J: TRBJ1-1
D: .
size: many
DNA: TGTGCCAGCAGGCAAATGGGGACTGAAGCTTTCTTT
CDR3: CASRQMGTEAFF

V: TRBV5-1
J: TRBJ2-3
D: TRBD2
size: few
DNA: TGCGCCAGCAGCCCCTCGCCAGCGGGAGAGGGGACAGATACGCAGTATTTT
CDR3: CASSPSPAGEGTDTQYF

V: TRBV20-1
J: TRBJ2-5
D: TRBD2
size: .
DNA: TGCAGTGCTAGCGCCGGGGGAGGGCAAGAGACCCAGTACTTC
CDR3: CSASAGGGQETQYF

V: TRBV30
J: TRBJ1-1
D: .
size: many
DNA: TGTGCCTGGAGTAGGCAGGGAAAGACTGAAGCTTTCTTT
CDR3: CAWSRQGKTEAFF

V: TRBV7-9
J: TRBJ1-2
D: .
size: many
DNA: TGTGCCAGCAGCCCCCCCCCCCAAGAGGAGGGCTACACCTTC
CDR3: CASSPPPQEEGYTF

V: TRBV10-3
J: TRBJ2-2
D: TRBD2
size: .
DNA: TGTGCCATCAGGGATCCGGGACTAGCGGGAGCGGGCACCGGGGAGCTGTTTTTT
CDR3: CAIRDPGLAGAGTGELFF

V: TRBV5-1
J: TRBJ1-5
D: .
size: many
DNA: TGCGCCAGCAGCCTTCAGCCCCAGCATTTT
CDR3: CASSLQPQHF

V: TRBV2
J: TRBJ1-1
D: TRBD1
size: few
DNA: TGTGCCAGCTCACCAGAGGACAGGAAGAACACTGAAGCTTTCTTT
CDR3: CASSPEDRKNTEAFF

V: TRBV10-3
J: TRBJ1-2
D: TRBD1
size: .
DNA: TGTGCCATCAGGGAGGGGACAGGGGTGATCTATGGCTACACCTTC
CDR3: CAIREGTGVIYGYTF

V: TRBV19
J: TRBJ2-6
D: TRBD2
size: .
DNA: TGTGCCAGCAGCTCGGGGACTAGCGTCCTCTCTGGGGCCAACGTCCTGACTTTC
CDR3: CASSSGTSVLSGANVLTF

V: TRBV15
J: TRBJ2-5
D: .
size: .
DNA: TGTGCCACCAGCAGAGCTCCGGCCAAAGGGACCCAGAACTTC
CDR3: CATSRAPAKGTQNF